This T cell receptor beta chain was documented in a study of OX40 agonist ivuxolimab in advanced cancers. Overall study context: People in dose escalation had one of these cancers: hepatocellular carcinoma, melanoma, renal cell or head and neck cancer.

Here immunoSEQ multiplex PCR was the method, and the copy in TCRdb shows in-frame clones only, minus some. The table records tens of thousands of clones, around 90% of them present only once. Study-wide findings and caveats: Averaging showed that CD8+ T cells had more expanded clones than CD4+ did. By week 6 at 0.1 to 3.0 mg/kg, blood CD4+ and CD8+ T cells had expanded clonally.

Comment on this clone: The antigen is not known.

CDR1 is SGHVS, CDR2 FQNEAQ, per germline. This CDR3 has 12 residues. Deletions cut 1 base from V and 3 bases from J, with 1 base between. Sequences were derived from CD4+ or CD8+ T cells sorted from blood, sampled in a trial of the OX40 agonist ivuxolimab. This chain connects TRBV7-8 to TRBJ2-1; no definite D call. The source is an adult with an advanced solid tumor such as melanoma, head and neck, liver or kidney cancer. CDR3 region: CASSLDYNEQFF. For the CDR3, the DNA is TGTGCCAGCAGCTTAGACTACAATGAGCAGTTCTTC.